A selection of T cell receptor beta chains follows, all from one sample in a study of cytomegalovirus exposure and HLA in healthy donors. Here immunoSEQ multiplex PCR was the method, and the copy in TCRdb shows in-frame clones only, minus some. Counted here are around 89,000 clones, roughly 80% occurring once; the ten biggest clones make up just over 3%. The material sequenced was PBMCs. The receptor set was obtained from a man between 35 and 55 years old in good health and CMV-seronegative. Each CDR3 is given with its conserved first and last residue. A D gene is named only where the DNA matches it firmly. Clone size is stated in some rows and not others, as once, few, many or a class when expanded.

J gene: TRBJ2-7; clone size: NA; D gene: TRBD2; V gene: TRBV29-1; CDR3 protein: CSVYGGKNYEQYF; CDR3 DNA: TGCAGCGTATACGGGGGGAAGAACTACGAGCAGTACTTC
J gene: TRBJ2-2; clone size: NA; D gene: TRBD1; V gene: TRBV18; CDR3 protein: CASSQPGQRAGELFF; CDR3 DNA: TGTGCCAGCTCACAACCGGGACAGAGGGCCGGGGAGCTGTTTTTT
J gene: TRBJ1-2; clone size: NA; D gene: NA; V gene: TRBV9; CDR3 protein: CASSVGRGGLRDGYTF; CDR3 DNA: TGTGCCAGCAGCGTAGGTAGGGGGGGGTTGCGAGATGGCTACACCTTC
J gene: TRBJ1-2; clone size: NA; D gene: TRBD1; V gene: TRBV4-1; CDR3 protein: CASSRQGADYGYTF; CDR3 DNA: TGCGCCAGCAGCCGGCAGGGGGCCGACTATGGCTACACCTTC
J gene: TRBJ2-5; clone size: NA; D gene: TRBD2; V gene: TRBV9; CDR3 protein: CASSATSGVVETQYF; CDR3 DNA: TGTGCCAGCAGCGCGACTAGCGGGGTTGTAGAGACCCAGTACTTC
J gene: TRBJ1-5; clone size: NA; D gene: NA; V gene: TRBV7-9; CDR3 protein: CASSLDNAFQPQHF; CDR3 DNA: TGTGCCAGCAGCTTAGACAACGCTTTTCAGCCCCAGCATTTT
J gene: TRBJ2-3; clone size: NA; D gene: NA; V gene: TRBV7-9; CDR3 protein: CASLEGGERTDTQYF; CDR3 DNA: TGTGCCAGCCTTGAAGGGGGGGAGCGCACAGATACGCAGTATTTT
J gene: TRBJ1-1; clone size: NA; D gene: NA; V gene: TRBV6-1; CDR3 protein: CASIFRNTEAFF; CDR3 DNA: TGTGCCAGCATTTTCAGGAACACTGAAGCTTTCTTT
J gene: TRBJ2-5; clone size: NA; D gene: TRBD1; V gene: TRBV5-6; CDR3 protein: CASRTYSGGAETQYF; CDR3 DNA: TGTGCCAGCAGGACCTACTCAGGGGGCGCCGAGACCCAGTACTTC
J gene: TRBJ2-7; clone size: NA; D gene: TRBD2; V gene: TRBV4-3; CDR3 protein: CASSNQGLSYEQYF; CDR3 DNA: TGCGCCAGCAGCAACCAGGGACTATCCTACGAGCAGTACTTC
J gene: TRBJ2-5; clone size: NA; D gene: NA; V gene: TRBV5-8; CDR3 protein: CASSLVTVQETQYF; CDR3 DNA: TGTGCCAGCAGCTTGGTTACAGTGCAAGAGACCCAGTACTTC
J gene: TRBJ2-2; clone size: once; D gene: TRBD1; V gene: TRBV7-3; CDR3 protein: CASSLMPTGATGELFF; CDR3 DNA: TGTGCCAGCAGCTTAATGCCGACAGGGGCCACCGGGGAGCTGTTTTTT
J gene: TRBJ1-5; clone size: NA; D gene: TRBD1; V gene: TRBV19; CDR3 protein: CASSITWAGGYNQPQHF; CDR3 DNA: TGTGCCAGTAGTATAACCTGGGCAGGGGGTTACAATCAGCCCCAGCATTTT
J gene: TRBJ1-5; clone size: few; D gene: TRBD1; V gene: TRBV27; CDR3 protein: CASSSGTGVWSNQPQHF; CDR3 DNA: TGTGCCAGCAGTTCCGGGACAGGGGTTTGGAGCAATCAGCCCCAGCATTTT
J gene: TRBJ2-1; clone size: once; D gene: NA; V gene: TRBV7-9; CDR3 protein: CASSLERGSSYNEQFF; CDR3 DNA: TGTGCCAGCAGCTTAGAACGGGGAAGCTCCTACAATGAGCAGTTCTTC
J gene: TRBJ1-1; clone size: NA; D gene: NA; V gene: TRBV7-2; CDR3 protein: CASSLGYARNTEAFF; CDR3 DNA: TGTGCCAGCAGCTTAGGTTATGCGAGGAACACTGAAGCTTTCTTT
J gene: TRBJ2-7; clone size: few; D gene: TRBD1; V gene: TRBV5-4; CDR3 protein: CASSQDTGTGSYEQYF; CDR3 DNA: TGTGCCAGCAGCCAAGATACCGGGACAGGGTCCTACGAGCAGTACTTC
J gene: TRBJ1-5; clone size: NA; D gene: TRBD1; V gene: TRBV4-3; CDR3 protein: CASSQGTGGQPQHF; CDR3 DNA: TGCGCCAGCAGCCAAGGGACAGGGGGTCAGCCCCAGCATTTT
J gene: TRBJ2-4; clone size: NA; D gene: TRBD1; V gene: TRBV5-6; CDR3 protein: CASRVGTDKNIQYF; CDR3 DNA: TGTGCCAGCAGGGTTGGGACAGACAAAAACATTCAGTACTTC
J gene: TRBJ1-6; clone size: NA; D gene: NA; V gene: TRBV2; CDR3 protein: CASSEGGRGNSPLHF; CDR3 DNA: TGTGCCAGCAGTGAAGGTGGCAGGGGTAATTCACCCCTCCACTTT
J gene: TRBJ1-2; clone size: NA; D gene: NA; V gene: TRBV4-2; CDR3 protein: CASSPQLGTGQSRGYTF; CDR3 DNA: TGTGCCAGCAGCCCTCAACTAGGTACAGGGCAATCTAGAGGCTACACCTTC
J gene: TRBJ2-1; clone size: once; D gene: TRBD2; V gene: TRBV25-1; CDR3 protein: CASSPGLAGASYNEQFF; CDR3 DNA: TGTGCCAGCAGTCCGGGACTAGCGGGGGCCAGCTACAATGAGCAGTTCTTC
J gene: TRBJ1-1; clone size: NA; D gene: NA; V gene: TRBV30; CDR3 protein: CAWGTGNTEAFF; CDR3 DNA: TGTGCCTGGGGCACGGGGAACACTGAAGCTTTCTTT
J gene: TRBJ2-7; clone size: NA; D gene: TRBD1; V gene: TRBV5-1; CDR3 protein: CASSLGQGIHEQYF; CDR3 DNA: TGCGCCAGCAGCCTGGGACAGGGGATCCACGAGCAGTACTTC
J gene: TRBJ2-1; clone size: few; D gene: TRBD2; V gene: TRBV4-2; CDR3 protein: CASSPRGGGYNEQFF; CDR3 DNA: TGTGCCAGCAGCCCCCGGGGGGGAGGCTACAATGAGCAGTTCTTC
J gene: TRBJ2-1; clone size: NA; D gene: NA; V gene: TRBV4-3; CDR3 protein: CASSQVRLPSNEQFF; CDR3 DNA: TGCGCCAGCAGCCAAGTTCGACTACCTTCCAATGAGCAGTTCTTC
J gene: TRBJ1-1; clone size: once; D gene: NA; V gene: TRBV6-5; CDR3 protein: CASSTGGRGAFF; CDR3 DNA: TGTGCCAGCAGTACCGGAGGGAGAGGAGCTTTCTTT
J gene: TRBJ2-1; clone size: NA; D gene: NA; V gene: TRBV4-1; CDR3 protein: CASSLIDIISYNEQFF; CDR3 DNA: TGCGCCAGCAGCCTTATTGACATCATATCCTACAATGAGCAGTTCTTC
J gene: TRBJ1-5; clone size: NA; D gene: NA; V gene: TRBV10-3; CDR3 protein: CAISEMDTANQPQHF; CDR3 DNA: TGTGCCATCAGTGAGATGGACACGGCAAATCAGCCCCAGCATTTT
J gene: TRBJ1-2; clone size: NA; D gene: TRBD1; V gene: TRBV11-2; CDR3 protein: CASSSTGPYGYTF; CDR3 DNA: TGTGCCAGCAGCTCGACAGGGCCCTATGGCTACACCTTC
J gene: TRBJ1-1; clone size: NA; D gene: NA; V gene: TRBV9; CDR3 protein: CASSPPPGEGTEAFF; CDR3 DNA: TGTGCCAGCAGCCCACCTCCCGGGGAGGGAACTGAAGCTTTCTTT
J gene: TRBJ1-6; clone size: NA; D gene: NA; V gene: TRBV4-3; CDR3 protein: CASSQDWSGMSSPLHF; CDR3 DNA: TGCGCCAGCAGCCAAGACTGGTCAGGTATGAGTTCACCCCTCCACTTT
J gene: TRBJ1-2; clone size: NA; D gene: NA; V gene: TRBV15; CDR3 protein: CATSARAGSFNYGYTF; CDR3 DNA: TGTGCCACCAGCGCCCGGGCGGGGTCCTTCAACTATGGCTACACCTTC
J gene: TRBJ1-1; clone size: NA; D gene: NA; V gene: TRBV7-3; CDR3 protein: CASPFNPRVYFPAFF; CDR3 DNA: TGTGCCAGCCCATTCAACCCCCGCGTGTACTTTCCAGCTTTCTTT
J gene: TRBJ1-5; clone size: few; D gene: TRBD1; V gene: TRBV6-1; CDR3 protein: CASSRDRGGNQPQHF; CDR3 DNA: TGTGCCAGCAGCCGGGACAGGGGCGGCAATCAGCCCCAGCATTTT
J gene: TRBJ2-1; clone size: NA; D gene: NA; V gene: TRBV19; CDR3 protein: CASSIVGAPNEQFF; CDR3 DNA: TGTGCCAGTAGTATTGTGGGGGCCCCCAATGAGCAGTTCTTC
J gene: TRBJ1-2; clone size: NA; D gene: NA; V gene: TRBV5-4; CDR3 protein: CASSPTGTYGYTF; CDR3 DNA: TGTGCCAGCAGCCCGACAGGAACCTATGGCTACACCTTC
J gene: TRBJ1-1; clone size: NA; D gene: NA; V gene: TRBV5-4; CDR3 protein: CASSPDNSEAFF; CDR3 DNA: TGTGCCAGCAGCCCTGACAATTCTGAAGCTTTCTTT
J gene: TRBJ2-7; clone size: NA; D gene: NA; V gene: TRBV6-1; CDR3 protein: CAIKTRGAYEQYF; CDR3 DNA: TGTGCCATCAAAACGCGAGGAGCCTACGAGCAGTACTTC
J gene: TRBJ1-4; clone size: few; D gene: NA; V gene: TRBV29-1; CDR3 protein: CSVEDSGAQFF; CDR3 DNA: TGCAGCGTTGAGGACAGTGGGGCCCAGTTTTTT
J gene: TRBJ1-6; clone size: few; D gene: NA; V gene: TRBV9; CDR3 protein: CASMRGGQSNSPLHF; CDR3 DNA: TGTGCCAGCATGCGAGGAGGACAGAGTAATTCACCCCTCCACTTT
J gene: TRBJ2-5; clone size: NA; D gene: NA; V gene: TRBV9; CDR3 protein: CASSSGETQYF; CDR3 DNA: TGTGCCAGCAGTAGCGGAGAGACCCAGTACTTC
J gene: TRBJ1-1; clone size: few; D gene: NA; V gene: TRBV5-1; CDR3 protein: CASSLKRNTEAFF; CDR3 DNA: TGCGCCAGCAGCTTAAAGAGGAACACTGAAGCTTTCTTT
J gene: TRBJ1-3; clone size: NA; D gene: NA; V gene: TRBV19; CDR3 protein: CASSIGRSSGNTIYF; CDR3 DNA: TGTGCCAGTAGTATAGGACGGAGCTCTGGAAACACCATATATTTT
J gene: TRBJ1-1; clone size: few; D gene: NA; V gene: TRBV5-1; CDR3 protein: CASSFGQRGTEAFF; CDR3 DNA: TGCGCCAGCAGCTTCGGGCAACGAGGGACTGAAGCTTTCTTT
J gene: TRBJ1-5; clone size: NA; D gene: TRBD1; V gene: TRBV5-6; CDR3 protein: CASSFRRFGQGRSVGPQHF; CDR3 DNA: TGTGCCAGCAGCTTTAGACGGTTCGGACAGGGACGTTCAGTGGGGCCCCAGCATTTT
J gene: TRBJ1-6; clone size: NA; D gene: NA; V gene: TRBV18; CDR3 protein: CASSPPGYNSPLHF; CDR3 DNA: TGTGCCAGCTCACCCCCGGGGTATAATTCACCCCTCCACTTT